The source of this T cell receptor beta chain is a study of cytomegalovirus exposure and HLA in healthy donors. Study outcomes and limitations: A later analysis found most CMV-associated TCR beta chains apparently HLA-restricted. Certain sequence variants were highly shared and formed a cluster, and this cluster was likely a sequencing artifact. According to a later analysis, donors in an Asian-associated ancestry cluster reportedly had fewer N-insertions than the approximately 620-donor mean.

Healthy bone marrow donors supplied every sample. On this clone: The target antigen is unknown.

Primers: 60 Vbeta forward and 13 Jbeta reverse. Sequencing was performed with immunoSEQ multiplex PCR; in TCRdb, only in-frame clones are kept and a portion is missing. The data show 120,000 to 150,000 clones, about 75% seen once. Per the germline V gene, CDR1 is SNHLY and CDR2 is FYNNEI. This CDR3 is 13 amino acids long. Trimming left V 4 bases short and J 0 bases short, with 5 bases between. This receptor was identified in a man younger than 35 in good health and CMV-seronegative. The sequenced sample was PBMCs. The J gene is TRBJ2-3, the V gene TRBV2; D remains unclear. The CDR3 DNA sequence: TGTGCCAGCAGTGCCCCTAGCACAGATACGCAGTATTTT. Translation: CASSAPSTDTQYF.